Below, 14 T cell receptor beta chains from the same sample are listed, as sequenced in a study of blood T cell repertoires in COVID-19. Sequenced by immunoSEQ multiplex PCR; TCRdb stores in-frame clones only, minus some. The sample yields 150,000 to 200,000 clones, 70% to 90% seen once. The sample was peripheral blood. These receptors all come from a man aged 70 or older with active or convalescent COVID-19.

The chain has TRBV28 and TRBJ1-5; 7 positions agree with TRBD1. The length of the CDR3 is 16 residues. J gave up 2 bases and V 5 bases, and 9 bases lay outside the gene matches. The germline V gene encodes CDR1 MDHEN and CDR2 SYDVKM. The CDR3 bases are TGTGCCAGCAGTCCGTCCGCCGGGACAGGCAATCAGCCCCAGCATTTT. Residues: CASSPSAGTGNQPQHF.

This clone occurred once. The rearrangement joins TRBV29-1 to TRBJ1-1; D not resolved. The ends were cut back, 3 bases at V and 0 bases at J, with 11 bases in the middle. The germline CDR1 and CDR2 sequences are SQVTM and ANQGSEA. This CDR3 region has 14 residues. The CDR3 region has the DNA TGCAGCGTTGAGGGCCCTCTAATGAACACTGAAGCTTTCTTT. Amino acids: CSVEGPLMNTEAFF.

The rearrangement uses TRBV2 and TRBJ1-6; 9 positions match TRBD1. Germline lookup yields CDR1 SNHLY and CDR2 FYNNEI. V dropped 0 bases and J dropped 10; count of bases not matched to a gene: 4. CDR3 size: 15 residues. The CDR3 protein is CASSEATGGQSPLHF. Written as DNA, the CDR3 is TGTGCCAGCAGTGAAGCGACAGGGGGACAGTCACCCCTCCACTTT.

The rearrangement uses TRBV13 and TRBJ2-5, with D perhaps matching TRBD1 (6 bases). CDR3 size: 14 residues. The ends were cut back, 5 bases at V and 7 bases at J, with 17 bases in the middle. Germline V lookup: CDR1 PRHDT, CDR2 FYEKMQ (reference sequence). The CDR3 is CASSPSEGGRTQYF. CDR3 DNA sequence: TGTGCCAGCAGCCCCTCCGAAGGGGGTCGGACCCAGTACTTC.

This sequence joins TRBV5-1 and TRBJ2-3; TRBD2 agrees at 8 bases. From germline, CDR1 is SGHRS and CDR2 YFSETQ. The ends lost 0 bases at V and 2 bases at J; junction bases unmatched: 8. The CDR3 contains 17 residues. CDR3 in amino acids: CASSLAIAGPFTDTQYF. Here the CDR3 DNA reads TGCGCCAGCAGCTTGGCCATAGCGGGGCCTTTCACAGATACGCAGTATTTT.

The chain carries TRBV4-3 and TRBJ1-2; D ambiguous. Per germline, CDR1 LGHNA and CDR2 YSLEER. The CDR3 extends over 17 amino acids. The V end lost 0 bases, the J end lost 8 bases, and 22 bases lay between the germline ends. The CDR3: CASSQDNGQAGSKGYTF. DNA for the CDR3: TGCGCCAGCAGCCAAGATAACGGGCAGGCGGGGTCTAAAGGCTACACCTTC.

There are a few counts of this clone. The chain joins TRBV4-3 to TRBJ2-7; no reliable D call. This CDR3 has 16 amino acids. Trimming pared 4 bases from V and 3 bases from J, leaving 19 bases between. Germline V CDR1 and CDR2: LGHNA, YSLEER. CDR3 protein: CASSRRASSLIYEQYF. The CDR3 DNA reads TGCGCCAGCAGCCGCCGTGCGTCTAGTTTAATCTACGAGCAGTACTTC.

The genes are TRBV7-9 and TRBJ1-4; 7 nucleotides agree with TRBD1. After removal of 6 bases from V and 5 bases from J, the junction contained 9 bases not matched to a gene. The CDR3 runs 15 residues. The germline V gene encodes CDR1 SEHNR and CDR2 FQNEAQ (reference sequence). The CDR3 loop reads CASSTGGTVNEKLFF. CDR3 nucleotide sequence: TGTGCCAGCAGTACAGGCGGGACAGTCAATGAAAAACTGTTTTTT.

The CDR3 here is CASSPLRTGGETEAFF. CDR3 sequence (DNA): TGTGCCAGCAGCCCCCTTCGGACAGGGGGAGAGACTGAAGCTTTCTTT. The chain links TRBV5-6 to TRBJ1-1, with 10 positions matching TRBD1. Unmatched junction bases numbered 11, after V lost 4 bases and J lost 5 bases. CDR1 and CDR2 (germline): SGHDT, YYEEEE. The CDR3 loop spans 16 amino acids.

This chain joins TRBV6-6 and TRBJ2-3; TRBD2 might be the D (6 bases). The CDR3 totals 14 residues. Trimming took 2 bases from V and 14 from J, leaving 20 bases between them. Germline values: CDR1 MNHNY, CDR2 SVGAGI (reference sequence). The CDR3 loop reads CASSYVLATELSYF. The CDR3 nucleotides read TGTGCCAGCAGTTACGTTCTAGCGACCGAGTTGTCGTATTTT.

This clone occurred once. CDR3 DNA: TGTGCCAGCAGTGAATGGCAGTACACAGATACGCAGTATTTT. It encodes CASSEWQYTDTQYF. The rearrangement joins TRBV6-1 to TRBJ2-3; D call uncertain. The V end was cut by 2 bases, the J end by 2 bases, with 8 bases between. Germline loops: CDR1 MNHNS, CDR2 SASEGT. This CDR3 has 14 amino acids.

This clone was seen a few times. The chain carries TRBV2 and TRBJ2-5, with D possibly TRBD2 on 6 matching bases. The germline gives CDR1 SNHLY, CDR2 FYNNEI. The CDR3 is 13 amino acids. V was cut by 4 bases and J by 0 bases, with 6 bases left in between. Here the CDR3 reads CASSGDYQETQYF. The CDR3 nucleotides are TGTGCCAGCAGTGGGGACTACCAAGAGACCCAGTACTTC.

The chain recombines TRBV10-1 with TRBJ1-1; tentative D call: TRBD1 (5 bases). V shed 3 bases and J shed 1 base, with 9 bases lying between them. Germline V gene sequence: CDR1 WNHNN, CDR2 SYGVQD (reference sequence). The length of the CDR3 is 14 residues. CDR3 protein: CASSEQEPNTEAFF. The DNA for the CDR3 is TGCGCCAGCAGTGAACAGGAGCCGAACACTGAAGCTTTCTTT.

The chain recombines TRBV2 with TRBJ2-5; D ambiguous. Trimming cost V 5 bases and J 2 bases, with 9 bases left between them. Germline V gives CDR1 SNHLY, CDR2 FYNNEI. The CDR3 totals 13 residues. The CDR3 loop reads CASSYYVQETQYF. CDR3 in DNA: TGTGCCAGCAGTTACTATGTTCAAGAGACCCAGTACTTC.